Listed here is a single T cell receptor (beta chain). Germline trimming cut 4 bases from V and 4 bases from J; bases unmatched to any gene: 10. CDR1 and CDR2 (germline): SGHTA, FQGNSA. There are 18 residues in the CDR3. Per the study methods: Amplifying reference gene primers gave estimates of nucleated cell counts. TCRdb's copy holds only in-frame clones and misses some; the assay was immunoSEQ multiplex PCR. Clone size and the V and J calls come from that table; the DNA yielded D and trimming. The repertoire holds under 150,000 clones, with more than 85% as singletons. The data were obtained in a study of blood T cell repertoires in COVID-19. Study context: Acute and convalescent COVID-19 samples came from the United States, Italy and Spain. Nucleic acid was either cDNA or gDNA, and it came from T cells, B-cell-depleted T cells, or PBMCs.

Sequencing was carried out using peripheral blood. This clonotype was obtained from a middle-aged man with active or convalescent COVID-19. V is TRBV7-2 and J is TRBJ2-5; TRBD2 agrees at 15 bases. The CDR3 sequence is CASSSPWTSGGAGETQYF. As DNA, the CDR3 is TGTGCCAGCAGCTCCCCCTGGACTAGCGGGGGGGCCGGAGAGACCCAGTACTTC.